Listed here are 26 T cell receptor beta chains from one sample, sequenced in a study of blood T cell repertoires in COVID-19. Libraries were prepared by immunoSEQ multiplex PCR; TCRdb keeps only in-frame clonotypes and omits some of them. The table has about 190,000 clones, around 83% seen once. Sequenced material: peripheral blood. These receptors were collected from a woman in her 40s with acute or convalescent COVID-19.

This rearrangement joins TRBV10-3 to TRBJ2-7; TRBD1 might be the D (5 bases). The CDR3 contains 15 residues. Looked up from germline, CDR1 is ENHRY and CDR2 is SYGVKD. V was trimmed by 3 bases and J by 2 bases, leaving 14 bases between them. CDR3 sequence (DNA): TGTGCCATCAGTGATGCCCTACAGGAAACCTACGAGCAGTACTTC. It is translated as CAISDALQETYEQYF.

This clone came up many times. The rearrangement joins TRBV6-6 to TRBJ2-7; 11 bases agree with TRBD2. The CDR3 totals 15 residues. Germline V lookup: CDR1 MNHNY, CDR2 SVGAGI (reference sequence). V was pared by 8 bases and J by 3 bases, with 9 bases of the junction left unmatched. The chain's CDR3 is CASQKTSGALYEQYF. The CDR3 region has the DNA TGTGCCAGCCAAAAGACTAGCGGGGCTCTCTACGAGCAGTACTTC.

In its sample, this clone was seen once. The J gene is TRBJ2-1, the V gene TRBV30, with D possibly matching TRBD2 (5 bases). The germline gives CDR1 GTSNPN, CDR2 SVGIG (reference sequence). This CDR3 is built from 12 residues. V shed 0 bases and J shed 6 bases, with 6 bases lying between them. The CDR3 loop is CAWSVRGNEQFF. The CDR3, as DNA: TGTGCCTGGAGTGTACGGGGCAATGAGCAGTTCTTC.

J is TRBJ2-1 and V is TRBV18; 10 bases match TRBD2. With 2 bases clipped from V and 7 bases from J, the junction kept 11 bases outside the gene matches. CDR3 length: 17 residues. The V gene's germline CDR1 is KGHSH and CDR2 LQKENI. In nucleotides, the CDR3 is TGTGCCAGCTCACCAAGCGGGAGGGCAATAAGGGGTAATGAGCAGTTCTTC. Amino acids: CASSPSGRAIRGNEQFF.

V is TRBV15 and J is TRBJ1-2; TRBD1 aligns across 7 bases. V shed 0 bases and J 8 bases; nucleotides not matched to a gene: 12. This CDR3 region has 16 residues. CDR1 is LNHNV and CDR2 is YYDKDF in the germline V gene (reference sequence). The CDR3 coding sequence is TGTGCCACCAGCAGAGAACGGGACAGCTTTAACTTGGGCTACACCTTC. Its protein is CATSRERDSFNLGYTF.

This chain links TRBV27 with TRBJ2-7; D possibly corresponds to TRBD1 (5 bases). The germline CDR1 and CDR2 sequences are MNHEY and SMNVEV (reference sequence). The CDR3 runs 13 residues. The V end lost 3 bases, the J end lost 0 bases, and 6 bases lay between the germline ends. CDR3 coding DNA: TGTGCCAGCAGTTTCAGGGTCTCCTACGAGCAGTACTTC. Translated, it gives CASSFRVSYEQYF.

V and J are TRBV9 and TRBJ1-6, with 9 bases fitting TRBD1. Trimming at V came to 5 bases and at J to 0 bases, leaving 3 bases not matched to a gene. This CDR3 is built from 16 residues. Germline assignment: CDR1 SGDLS and CDR2 YYNGEE. In nucleotides, the CDR3 is TGTGCCAGCAGGGGACAGGGTAGCTCCTATAATTCACCCCTCCACTTT. This sequence encodes CASRGQGSSYNSPLHF.

The genes are TRBV5-8 and TRBJ1-2; a possible D gene is TRBD1 (5 bases). With 4 bases removed from V and 4 bases from J, the gap between germline ends came to 11 bases. This CDR3 has 13 residues. The V gene's germline CDR1 is SGHTS and CDR2 YDEGEE. CDR3 residues: CASSQGPRYGYTF. The CDR3 bases are TGTGCCAGCAGCCAGGGCCCCCGCTATGGCTACACCTTC.

This chain connects TRBV6-5 to TRBJ1-1; TRBD1 agrees at 7 bases. The J segment lost 5 bases and the V segment lost 0 bases, leaving 6 bases of the junction unmatched. This CDR3 has 15 residues. Germline V CDR1 and CDR2: MNHEY, SVGAGI. The CDR3 DNA is TGTGCCAGCAGTTACTCTACAGGGGTGGGGACTGAAGCTTTCTTT. This gives the protein CASSYSTGVGTEAFF.

In its sample, this clone was seen once. The chain uses TRBV7-2 and TRBJ1-2, with D unclear. Germline loops: CDR1 SGHTA, CDR2 FQGNSA. This CDR3 region has 14 residues. V was shortened by 4 bases and J by 3 bases, with 12 bases between the two germline ends. The CDR3 protein is CASSSPDSYYGYTF. As DNA, the CDR3 is TGTGCCAGCAGCTCCCCCGACTCTTACTATGGCTACACCTTC.

The rearrangement joins TRBV6-5 to TRBJ1-4, with 10 positions matching TRBD1. Germline trimming cut 8 bases from V and 7 bases from J; bases unmatched to any gene: 4. Germline CDR1 MNHEY, CDR2 SVGAGI. The CDR3 consists of 13 residues. As DNA, the CDR3 is TGTGCCAGCTCACGGACAGGGGGTGAAAAACTGTTTTTT. The encoded protein is CASSRTGGEKLFF.

This sequence joins TRBV5-4 and TRBJ1-2; TRBD1 aligns across 7 bases. J was trimmed by 6 bases and V by 4 bases; bases with no gene match: 6. The CDR3 spans 13 residues. Germline CDR1 and CDR2: SGHNT and YYREEE (reference sequence). CDR3 protein: CASSLTGSNGYTF. The CDR3 region has the DNA TGTGCCAGCAGCCTGACAGGGTCGAATGGCTACACCTTC.

J is TRBJ2-5 and V is TRBV12-3 or TRBV12-4; D is unclear. Trimming shortened V by 4 bases and J by 11 bases, and 11 bases separated the two germline ends. The CDR3 extends over 11 amino acids. The CDR3 protein is CASSSELPQYF. For the CDR3, the DNA is TGTGCCAGCAGTTCCGAACTGCCACAGTACTTC.

V usage is TRBV6-5 and J usage is TRBJ1-1; tentative D call: TRBD1 (5 bases). The CDR3 runs 14 residues. Trimming took 6 bases from V and 12 from J, leaving 23 bases between them. Germline V CDR1 and CDR2: MNHEY, SVGAGI. The chain's CDR3 is CASSRTQGSSSSFF. CDR3 in DNA: TGTGCCAGCAGCCGCACTCAGGGATCTTCTAGTTCTTTCTTT.

The CDR3 DNA follows: TGTGCCAGCAGTTACTATAGCGGGGGCATCTCAACCTACGAGCAGTACTTC. It translates to CASSYYSGGISTYEQYF. V and J are TRBV7-2 and TRBJ2-7, with 9 positions matching TRBD2. This CDR3 spans 17 amino acids. The V segment lost 6 bases and the J segment 2 bases; nucleotides outside the gene matches: 14. Looked up from germline, CDR1 is SGHTA and CDR2 is FQGNSA.

V is TRBV5-6 and J is TRBJ2-1, with TRBD1 matching 9 bases. V lost 0 bases, J lost 7 bases, and 5 bases stayed unmatched. CDR1 and CDR2 (germline): SGHDT, YYEEEE. The CDR3 loop spans 15 amino acids. CDR3 sequence reads: CASSLDGTGLNEQFF. In DNA, the CDR3 is TGTGCCAGCAGCTTGGACGGGACAGGGTTAAATGAGCAGTTCTTC.

This chain connects TRBV29-1 to TRBJ1-4, with TRBD1 matching 9 bases. J gave up 5 bases and V 5 bases, and 6 bases lay outside the gene matches. This CDR3 is 14 amino acids long. CDR1 SQVTM and CDR2 ANQGSEA come from the germline V gene. The CDR3 DNA reads TGCAGCGTTAAAAAGACAGGGGGGAATGAAAAACTGTTTTTT. Translated, it gives CSVKKTGGNEKLFF.

The chain combines TRBV5-1 with TRBJ2-7; TRBD1 is a possible D gene (5 bases). CDR1 SGHRS and CDR2 YFSETQ come from the germline V gene. CDR3 size: 13 residues. CDR3: CSSAPGAGYEQYF. CDR3 nucleotides: TGCTCTTCAGCCCCTGGGGCAGGGTACGAGCAGTACTTC.

The chain recombines TRBV5-8 with TRBJ2-7; no clear D gene. Trimming pared 1 base from V and 3 bases from J, leaving 2 bases between. CDR3 length: 11 amino acids. From germline, CDR1 is SGHTS and CDR2 YDEGEE. The DNA for the CDR3 is TGTGCCAGCAGCTTGTACTACGAGCAGTACTTC. It yields the protein CASSLYYEQYF.

The chain combines TRBV7-2 with TRBJ2-1; 8 nucleotides line up with TRBD2. The ends lost 5 bases at V and 7 bases at J; junction bases unmatched: 13. This CDR3 has 16 residues. Germline V lookup: CDR1 SGHTA, CDR2 FQGNSA. The CDR3 region is CASSPDGGTRSNEQFF. The CDR3 DNA sequence: TGTGCCAGCAGCCCCGATGGCGGGACTAGGTCGAATGAGCAGTTCTTC. Drawing the rest from reference TRBV7-2 and TRBJ2-1, the complete variable domain is GAGVSQSPSNKVTEKGKDVELRCDPISGHTALYWYRQSLGQGLEFLIYFQGNSAPDKSGLPSDRFSAERTGGSVSTLTIQRTQQEDSAVYLCASSPDGGTRSNEQFFGPGTRLTVL.

V is TRBV10-3 and J is TRBJ2-7; possible D gene TRBD2, 5 bases. V lost 2 bases, J lost 0 bases, and 17 bases lay in between. The CDR3 totals 17 residues. Per germline, CDR1 ENHRY and CDR2 SYGVKD. CDR3 sequence reads: CAISETYSAASSYEQYF. The CDR3 nucleotides are TGTGCCATCAGTGAGACCTATAGCGCCGCGAGCTCCTACGAGCAGTACTTC.

This clone was detected only a few times. The rearrangement uses TRBV28 and TRBJ2-7, with D maybe TRBD1 (5 bases). Germline-derived CDR1 and CDR2 are MDHEN and SYDVKM. With 8 bases removed from V and 3 bases from J, the gap between germline ends came to 20 bases. This CDR3 contains 15 residues. The CDR3 loop reads CASSTTTASGYEQYF. DNA for the CDR3: TGTGCCAGCTCCACGACGACAGCCTCGGGCTACGAGCAGTACTTC. Together with reference TRBV28 and TRBJ2-7, the CDR3 gives the full variable domain: DVKVTQSSRYLVKRTGEKVFLECVQDMDHENMFWYRQDPGLGLRLIYFSYDVKMKEKGDIPEGYSVSREKKERFSLILESASTNQTSMYLCASSTTTASGYEQYFGPGTRLTVT.

This chain joins TRBV27 and TRBJ1-4; possible D gene TRBD1, 6 bases. The CDR3 is 16 amino acids. Germline CDR1 MNHEY, CDR2 SMNVEV (reference sequence). V was trimmed by 6 bases and J by 2 bases, leaving 16 bases between them. In DNA, the CDR3 is TGTGCCAGCAGCTCCCGAGGGGGGGGCACTAATGAAAAACTGTTTTTT. It yields the protein CASSSRGGGTNEKLFF. The variable domain in full, completed from reference TRBV27 and TRBJ1-4, reads EAQVTQNPRYLITVTGKKLTVTCSQNMNHEYMSWYRQDPGLGLRQIYYSMNVEVTDKGDVPEGYKVSRKEKRNFPLILESPSPNQTSLYFCASSSRGGGTNEKLFFGSGTQLSVL.

The chain has TRBV6-5 and TRBJ1-2, with D perhaps matching TRBD1 (5 bases). Germline V gene data show CDR1 as MNHEY and CDR2 as SVGAGI. The CDR3 contains 13 residues. V was trimmed by 7 bases and J by 4 bases, leaving 13 bases between them. CDR3 DNA: TGTGCCAGCACTTTGATGGGGCCCTATGGCTACACCTTC. This codes for CASTLMGPYGYTF.

This chain uses TRBV5-1 with TRBJ2-1; tentative D call: TRBD2 (7 bases). V gave up 0 bases and J gave up 2 bases, with 12 bases separating them. Germline loops: CDR1 SGHRS, CDR2 YFSETQ. The CDR3 contains 16 residues. For the CDR3, the DNA is TGCGCCAGCAGCTTGGAGGGGGGAGGGCCCTACAATGAGCAGTTCTTC. Residues: CASSLEGGGPYNEQFF.

As regards this clone: This may be a read error: a much more frequent sequence differs by one nucleotide. The chain combines TRBV27 with TRBJ2-7, with 7 bases matching TRBD1. Looked up from germline, CDR1 is MNHEY and CDR2 is SMNVEV (reference sequence). J gave up 2 bases and V 5 bases, and 3 bases lay outside the gene matches. The CDR3 length is 13 residues. CDR3 sequence reads: CASSPGTAYEQYF. The DNA of the CDR3 is TGTGCCAGCAGTCCCGGGACAGCCTACGAGCAGTACTTC.